Described below is a single TCR beta chain sequence and its context. Its matching antigen is unknown. This sample was included in a study of shared clonotypes between healthy human individuals. Study-wide results and caveats: Clonotype sharing among donors was expected to depend on sequencing depth. The diversity represented, both genetic and in exposure history, was limited by few donors. Non-shared clonotypes had lower generation probabilities than clonotypes shared by all four sorted-subset donors.

TCRdb's table, derived via immunoSEQ multiplex PCR, lists solely in-frame clones and lacks some. The sample yields over a million clones, about four fifths seen once. The germline V and J ends were trimmed by 1 base and 8 bases, with 14 bases remaining between them. The germline gives CDR1 MDHEN, CDR2 SYDVKM. This CDR3 has 14 residues. Sequenced input: memory CD4+ T cells from PBMCs. Subset reported: CD45RA-negative fraction. The V gene is TRBV28, the J gene TRBJ1-2; D is perhaps TRBD1 (5 bases). The clonotype was recovered from a man younger than 35 in good health. Some clones in this sample may be carry-over from other donors' samples. The DNA of the CDR3 is TGTGCCAGCAGTTTATTTTTGAGGGGCGAAGGCTACACCTTC. As protein: CASSLFLRGEGYTF.